The T cell receptor (beta chain) described here comes from a study of CXCR3-negative and CXCR3-positive naive CD8 T cells. Background on the study: The TRB read total, some 140 million, broke down to about 1.5 +/- 0.3 million reads per library.

Through 5' RACE with UMI labels, the TRB cDNA libraries were prepared. TCRdb reanalyzed the 5' RACE reads and collapses them to one entry per CDR3 protein, without DNA. This sample contains about 130,000 distinct CDR3 sequences. The sorter processed each CD8+ T cell subset in triplicate at 250,000 to 300,000 cells apiece. This CDR3 comprises 12 residues. Germline CDR1 reads SQVTM; CDR2 reads ANQGSEA. For this clonotype: Its antigen remains unidentified.

Points from the study as a whole: More hydrophobic TRB CDR3s were found in CXCR3-positive naive cells than in CXCR3-negative naive cells. Naive CXCR3-positive and CXCR3-negative cells shared similar TRBV-TRBJ usage, unlike memory cells.

The sample was naive CXCR3+ CD8+ T cells from blood. The subset denotes: CD45RO-CCR7+CD27+CD95- naive CD8+ T cells expressing CXCR3 (TNR3+). This receptor was identified in a human donor in good health. Some clones in this sample may be carry-over from other donors' samples. The chain couples TRBV29-1 to TRBJ2-1; TCRdb returns TRBD1, unconfirmable since there is no DNA. The CDR3 region is CSVRPREWEQFF.